This T cell receptor beta chain is drawn from a study of cytomegalovirus exposure and HLA in healthy donors. Study-wide points: A reported reduction in N-insertions relative to the approximately 670-donor mean was seen in an Asian-associated ancestry cluster in a later analysis. Most CMV-associated TCR beta chains were later found to appear HLA-restricted. Information on immune exposure was restricted to one variable (CMV serostatus).

In the PCR, 60 Vbeta and 13 Jbeta primers were used. Some clones are missing from TCRdb's copy, which holds only in-frame ones; the method was immunoSEQ multiplex PCR. The sample includes roughly 120,000 clones, approximately 68% of them seen just once. With respect to this clone: Its antigen is not known.

Deletions cut 2 bases from V and 1 base from J, with 12 bases between. Germline CDR1 is SGHNT and CDR2 is YYREEE (reference sequence). The CDR3 contains 15 residues. The chain combines TRBV5-4 with TRBJ1-1; the D gene is possibly TRBD1 (5 bases). Source material: PBMCs. The clonotype comes from a man aged 25 to 40 in good health and CMV-seropositive. The CDR3 DNA sequence: TGTGCCAGCAGCTTCCAAAATAGGGGGAACACTGAAGCTTTCTTT. It translates to CASSFQNRGNTEAFF.